This T cell receptor beta chain was observed in a study of T cell responses to AZD1222 COVID-19 vaccine. Notes on the study in general: Reportedly, close to half of spike-specific TCRs are directed against unmutated variant regions.

Only in-frame clones appear in the TCRdb table, and some are missing; sequencing was by immunoSEQ multiplex PCR. The data contain 130,000 or so clones, 92% of them singletons. As for this clone: Its antigen is still unknown.

V gave up 6 bases and J gave up 2 bases, with 10 bases separating them. This CDR3 is built from 13 residues. This TCR derives from an adult in good health. Sample: peripheral blood, taken on day 0 of AZD1222 vaccination. The chain has TRBV12-3 or TRBV12-4 and TRBJ1-2, with D tentatively TRBD1 (6 bases). CDR3 sequence (DNA): TGTGCCAGCAGGTCAGGACAGAACTATGGCTACACCTTC. Encoded protein: CASRSGQNYGYTF.